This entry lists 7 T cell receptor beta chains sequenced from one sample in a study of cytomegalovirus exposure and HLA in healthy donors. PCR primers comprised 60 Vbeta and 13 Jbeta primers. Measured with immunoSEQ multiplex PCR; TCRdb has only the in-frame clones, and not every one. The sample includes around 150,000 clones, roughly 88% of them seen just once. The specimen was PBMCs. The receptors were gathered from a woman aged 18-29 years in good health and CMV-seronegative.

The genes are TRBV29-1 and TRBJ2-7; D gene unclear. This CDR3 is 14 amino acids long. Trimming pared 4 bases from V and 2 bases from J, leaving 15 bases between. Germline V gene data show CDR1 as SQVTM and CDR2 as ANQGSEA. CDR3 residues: CSVVFKKAAYEQYF. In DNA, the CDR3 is TGCAGCGTTGTTTTCAAGAAGGCGGCCTACGAGCAGTACTTC.

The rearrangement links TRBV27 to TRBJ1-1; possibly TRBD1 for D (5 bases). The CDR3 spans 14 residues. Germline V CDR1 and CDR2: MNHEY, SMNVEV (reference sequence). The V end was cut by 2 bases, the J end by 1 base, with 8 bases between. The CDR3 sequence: CASSLIGGNTEAFF. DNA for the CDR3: TGTGCCAGCAGTTTAATCGGGGGGAACACTGAAGCTTTCTTT.

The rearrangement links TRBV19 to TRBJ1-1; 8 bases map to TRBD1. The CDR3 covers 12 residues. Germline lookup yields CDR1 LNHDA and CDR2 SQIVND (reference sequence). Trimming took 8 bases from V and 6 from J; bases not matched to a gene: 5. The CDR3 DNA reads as TGTGCCAGTGGACAGGGTCGGGCTGAAGCTTTCTTT. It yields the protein CASGQGRAEAFF.

The CDR3 DNA sequence: TGCGCCAGCAGCCAAGATGTGGCAGTGAATTCACCCCTCCACTTT. Its protein product is CASSQDVAVNSPLHF. The J gene is TRBJ1-6, the V gene TRBV4-1; D is unclear. The CDR3 consists of 15 residues. V lost 0 bases and J lost 7, with 10 bases in between. The germline CDR1 and CDR2 sequences are MGHRA and YSYEKL.

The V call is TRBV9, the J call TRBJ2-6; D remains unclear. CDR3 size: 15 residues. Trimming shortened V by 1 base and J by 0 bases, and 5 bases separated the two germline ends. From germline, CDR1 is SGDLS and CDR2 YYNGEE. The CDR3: CASSVTASGANVLTF. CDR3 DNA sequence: TGTGCCAGCAGCGTAACAGCCTCTGGGGCCAACGTCCTGACTTTC.

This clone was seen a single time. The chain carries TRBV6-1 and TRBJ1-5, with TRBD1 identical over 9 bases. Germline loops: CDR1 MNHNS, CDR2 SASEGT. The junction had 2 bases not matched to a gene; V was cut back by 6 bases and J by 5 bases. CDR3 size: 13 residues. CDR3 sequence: CASSDRGDQPQHF. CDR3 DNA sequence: TGTGCCAGCAGCGACAGGGGGGATCAGCCCCAGCATTTT.

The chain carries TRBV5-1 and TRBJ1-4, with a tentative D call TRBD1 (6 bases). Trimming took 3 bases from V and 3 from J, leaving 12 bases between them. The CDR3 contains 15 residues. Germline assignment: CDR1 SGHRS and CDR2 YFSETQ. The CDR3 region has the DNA TGCGCCAGCAGCTACCAACAGGGTTCTAATGAAAAACTGTTTTTT. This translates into CASSYQQGSNEKLFF.